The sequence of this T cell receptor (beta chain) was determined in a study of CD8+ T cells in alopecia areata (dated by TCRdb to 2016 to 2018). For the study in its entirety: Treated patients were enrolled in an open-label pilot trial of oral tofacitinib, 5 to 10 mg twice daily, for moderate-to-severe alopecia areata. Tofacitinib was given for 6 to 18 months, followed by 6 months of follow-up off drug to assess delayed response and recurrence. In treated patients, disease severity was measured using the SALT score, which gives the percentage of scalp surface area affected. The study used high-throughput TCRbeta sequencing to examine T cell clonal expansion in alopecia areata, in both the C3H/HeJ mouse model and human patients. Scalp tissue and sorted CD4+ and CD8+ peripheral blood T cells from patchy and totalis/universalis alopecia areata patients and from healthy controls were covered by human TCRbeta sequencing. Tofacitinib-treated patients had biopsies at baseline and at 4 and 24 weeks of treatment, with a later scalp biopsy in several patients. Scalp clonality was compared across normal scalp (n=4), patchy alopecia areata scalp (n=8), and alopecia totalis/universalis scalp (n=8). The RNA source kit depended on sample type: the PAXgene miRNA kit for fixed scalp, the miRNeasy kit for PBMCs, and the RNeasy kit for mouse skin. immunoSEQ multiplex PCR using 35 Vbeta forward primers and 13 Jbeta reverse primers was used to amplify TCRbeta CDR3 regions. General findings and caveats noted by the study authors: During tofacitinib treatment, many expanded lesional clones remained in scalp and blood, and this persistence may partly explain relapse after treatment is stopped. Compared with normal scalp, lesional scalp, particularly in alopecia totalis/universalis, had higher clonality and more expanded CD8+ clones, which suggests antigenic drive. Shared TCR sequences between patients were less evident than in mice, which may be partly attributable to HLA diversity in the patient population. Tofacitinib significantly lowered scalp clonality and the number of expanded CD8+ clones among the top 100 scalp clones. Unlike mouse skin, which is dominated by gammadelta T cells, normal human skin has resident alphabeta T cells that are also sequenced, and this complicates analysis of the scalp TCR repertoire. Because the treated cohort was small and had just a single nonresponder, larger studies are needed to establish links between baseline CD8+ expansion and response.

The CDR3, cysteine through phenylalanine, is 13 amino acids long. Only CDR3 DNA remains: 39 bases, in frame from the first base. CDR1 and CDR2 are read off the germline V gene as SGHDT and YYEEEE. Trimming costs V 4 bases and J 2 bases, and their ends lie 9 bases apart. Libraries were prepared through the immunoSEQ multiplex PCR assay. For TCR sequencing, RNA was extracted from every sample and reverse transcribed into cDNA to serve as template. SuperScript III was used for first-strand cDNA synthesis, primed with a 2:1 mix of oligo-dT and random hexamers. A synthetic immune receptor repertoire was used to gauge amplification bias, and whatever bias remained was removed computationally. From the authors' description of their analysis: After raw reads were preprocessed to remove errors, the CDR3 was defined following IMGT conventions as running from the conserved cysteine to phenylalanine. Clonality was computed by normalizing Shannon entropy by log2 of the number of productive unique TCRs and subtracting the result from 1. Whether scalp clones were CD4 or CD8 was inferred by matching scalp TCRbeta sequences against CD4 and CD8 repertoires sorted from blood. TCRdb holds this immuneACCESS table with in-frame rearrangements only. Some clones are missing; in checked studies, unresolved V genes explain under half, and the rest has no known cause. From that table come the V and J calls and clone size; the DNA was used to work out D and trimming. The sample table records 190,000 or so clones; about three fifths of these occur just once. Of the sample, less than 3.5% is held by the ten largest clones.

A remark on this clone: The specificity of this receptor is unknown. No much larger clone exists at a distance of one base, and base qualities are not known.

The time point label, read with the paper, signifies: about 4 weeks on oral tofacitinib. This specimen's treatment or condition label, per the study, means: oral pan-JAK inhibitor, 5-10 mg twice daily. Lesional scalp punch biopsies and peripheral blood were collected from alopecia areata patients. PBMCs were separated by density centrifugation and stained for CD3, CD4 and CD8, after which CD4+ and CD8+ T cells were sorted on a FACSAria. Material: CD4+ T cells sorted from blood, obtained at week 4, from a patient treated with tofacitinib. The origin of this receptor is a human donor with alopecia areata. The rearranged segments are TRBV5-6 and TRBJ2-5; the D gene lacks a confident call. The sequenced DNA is TGTGCCAGCAGCGTCATGGGTCAAGAGACCCAGTACTTC. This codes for CASSVMGQETQYF.